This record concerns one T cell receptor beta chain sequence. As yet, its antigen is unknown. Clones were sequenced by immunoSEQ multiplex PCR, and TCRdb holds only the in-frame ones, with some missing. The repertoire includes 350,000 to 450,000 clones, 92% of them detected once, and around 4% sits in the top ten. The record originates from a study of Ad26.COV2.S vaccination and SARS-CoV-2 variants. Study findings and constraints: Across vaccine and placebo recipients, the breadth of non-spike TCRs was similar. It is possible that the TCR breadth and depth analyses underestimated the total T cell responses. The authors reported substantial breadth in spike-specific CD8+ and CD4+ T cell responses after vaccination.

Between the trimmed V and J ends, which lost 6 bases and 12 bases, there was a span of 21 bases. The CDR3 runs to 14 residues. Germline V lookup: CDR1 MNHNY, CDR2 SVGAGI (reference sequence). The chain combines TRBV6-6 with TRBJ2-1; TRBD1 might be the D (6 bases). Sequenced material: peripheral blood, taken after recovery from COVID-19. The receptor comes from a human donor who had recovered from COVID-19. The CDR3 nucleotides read TGTGCCAGCAGCCCTCGAGGGGGTTCTTTTGGGCAGTTCTTC. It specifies CASSPRGGSFGQFF.